A single sample gave rise to the 19 T cell receptor beta chains below, sequenced in a study of T-cell reconstitution after alpha-beta-depleted transplantation in children. This sample's TCRbeta library carried unique molecular identifier barcodes. TCRdb re-analysed the PCR reads in MiXCR, keeping a single row per CDR3 protein. The data contain some 830,000 distinct CDR3 sequences, 16% of them seen just once; the ten biggest clones take up approximately 4.5%. Sequenced here: PBMCs, mostly from graft donor cells, sampled 360 days after TCRalphabeta/CD19-depleted stem cell transplant. The receptor set was obtained from a male patient aged 10-17 years who had a stem cell transplant for acute lymphoblastic leukemia, so the T cells may come from the graft donor.

A few counts support this clonotype. The chain links TRBV10-3 to TRBJ2-7, with D hard to call. The CDR3 runs 13 residues. Trimming took off 4 bases at V and 6 bases at J, with 13 bases between the two ends. Germline lookup yields CDR1 ENHRY and CDR2 SYGVKD. The CDR3 is CAISALPRVEQYF. The CDR3 DNA is TGTGCCATCAGTGCCCTCCCTCGGGTCGAGCAGTACTTC.

This rearrangement joins TRBV3-1 to TRBJ2-1, with D hard to call. V lost 1 base to trimming and J lost 7 bases, with 20 bases between them. Germline V lookup: CDR1 LGHDT, CDR2 YNNKEL (reference sequence). This CDR3 has 17 amino acids. The CDR3 nucleotides are TGTGCCAGCAGCCAAGTTGGCGACGGCACCGGTAGTAATGAGCAGTTCTTC. It yields the protein CASSQVGDGTGSNEQFF.

In its sample, this clonotype was seen a few times. The rearrangement links TRBV4-2 to TRBJ2-1, with 9 bases matching TRBD2. J was trimmed by 8 bases and V by 1 base; bases with no gene match: 6. The CDR3 extends over 15 amino acids. The germline gives CDR1 LGHNA, CDR2 YNFKEQ. Here the CDR3 reads CASSQGVLAGDEQFF. CDR3 coding DNA: TGTGCCAGCAGCCAAGGGGTACTAGCGGGCGATGAGCAGTTCTTC.

This clonotype turned up a few times. This chain connects TRBV5-1 to TRBJ1-1; TRBD1 matches 7 bases. There are 17 residues in the CDR3. CDR1 and CDR2 from the germline V gene are SGHRS and YFSETQ. V dropped 4 bases and J dropped 0; count of bases not matched to a gene: 12. The CDR3 DNA reads TGCGCCAGCAGCAGGGAACCAACAGGGGCCATGAACACTGAAGCTTTCTTT. Translation: CASSREPTGAMNTEAFF.

V is TRBV20-1 and J is TRBJ2-1, with D possibly being TRBD2 (5 bases). The germline CDR1 and CDR2 sequences are DFQATT and SNEGSKA (reference sequence). This CDR3 spans 13 amino acids. V was trimmed by 0 bases and J by 5 bases, leaving 8 bases between them. Here the CDR3 reads CSARDRGHNEQFF. The CDR3 nucleotides are TGCAGTGCTAGAGATAGAGGGCACAATGAGCAGTTCTTC.

This clonotype was detected a few times. The chain combines TRBV7-6 with TRBJ2-3, with 8 nucleotides matching TRBD2. With 2 bases clipped from V and 4 bases from J, the junction kept 2 bases outside the gene matches. This CDR3 contains 14 residues. Germline lookup yields CDR1 SGHVS and CDR2 FNYEAQ. Here the CDR3 reads CASSLQTSADTQYF. Written as DNA, the CDR3 is TGTGCCAGCAGCTTACAGACTAGCGCAGATACGCAGTATTTT.

J is TRBJ2-4 and V is TRBV7-3; 8 nucleotides match TRBD2. The ends lost 2 bases at V and 5 bases at J; junction bases unmatched: 8. The CDR3 is made up of 16 amino acids. Germline CDR1 and CDR2: SGHTA and FQGTGA. The CDR3 bases are TGTGCCAGCAGCTTAGGGAGCGGGACTAGGCAAAACATTCAGTACTTC. Amino acid sequence: CASSLGSGTRQNIQYF. The full variable domain, in which reference TRBV7-3 and TRBJ2-4 provide the parts outside the CDR3, is GAGVSQTPSNKVTEKGKYVELRCDPISGHTALYWYRQSLGQGPEFLIYFQGTGAADDSGLPNDRFFAVRPEGSVSTLKIQRTERGDSAVYLCASSLGSGTRQNIQYFGAGTRLSVL.

The V gene is TRBV29-1, the J gene TRBJ2-1; 12 bases map to TRBD2. Trimming at V came to 7 bases and at J to 12 bases, leaving 13 bases not matched to a gene. Germline assignment: CDR1 SQVTM and CDR2 ANQGSEA. The CDR3 consists of 14 residues. This chain's CDR3 is CSALTSGSRVGQFF. CDR3 DNA: TGCAGCGCCCTGACTAGCGGGAGTCGGGTAGGGCAGTTCTTC.

This clonotype has at least ten counts. The genes are TRBV5-1 and TRBJ2-3; perhaps TRBD2 as D (6 bases). Trimming cost V 1 base and J 4 bases, with 13 bases left between them. This CDR3 spans 15 amino acids. The germline V gene encodes CDR1 SGHRS and CDR2 YFSETQ. The CDR3 nucleotides are TGCGCCAGCAGCTTGTCGGCGGGATCCCCAGATACGCAGTATTTT. This codes for CASSLSAGSPDTQYF.

This clonotype was observed a handful of times. The genes are TRBV11-2 and TRBJ2-7, with 8 bases lining up with TRBD2. Germline CDR1 reads SGHAT; CDR2 reads FQNNGV. The V and J ends lost 0 bases and 3 bases, in that order; junction bases with no gene match: 13. This CDR3 region has 18 residues. In nucleotides, the CDR3 is TGTGCCAGCAGCTTAGATCGAAGAATGGTAGCGGGACGCTACGAGCAGTACTTC. It yields the protein CASSLDRRMVAGRYEQYF.

This clonotype was counted at least ten times. The chain couples TRBV6-1 to TRBJ2-2; perhaps D is TRBD1 or TRBD2 (5 bases each). The CDR3 consists of 14 residues. Trimming cost V 8 bases and J 6 bases, with 16 bases left between them. Germline V gene lookup returns CDR1 MNHNS and CDR2 SASEGT. The CDR3 reads CASGGLPQAGELFF. The CDR3 coding sequence is TGTGCCAGCGGAGGCCTCCCACAGGCCGGGGAGCTGTTTTTT.

The rearrangement joins TRBV7-9 to TRBJ2-1; D is possibly TRBD1 (7 bases). Per germline, CDR1 SEHNR and CDR2 FQNEAQ (reference sequence). The CDR3 is made up of 15 amino acids. Between the trimmed V and J ends, which lost 1 base and 7 bases, there was a span of 14 bases. The CDR3 DNA reads TGTGCCAGCAGCTTAGGGAGGGGGCGTGGAAATGAGCAGTTCTTC. This codes for CASSLGRGRGNEQFF.

This clonotype was detected a few times. This sequence joins TRBV9 and TRBJ2-3; D is tentatively TRBD1 or TRBD2 (5 bases each). This CDR3 region has 15 residues. CDR1 and CDR2 (germline): SGDLS, YYNGEE. V was trimmed by 4 bases and J by 4 bases, leaving 16 bases between them. CDR3 in DNA: TGTGCCAGCAGCCAGAGGGGAGTAGCACCAGATACGCAGTATTTT. It specifies CASSQRGVAPDTQYF.

The rearrangement joins TRBV19 to TRBJ2-1, with a tentative D call TRBD2 (5 bases). V was pared by 3 bases and J by 6 bases, with 9 bases between. Germline V gene sequence: CDR1 LNHDA, CDR2 SQIVND (reference sequence). The CDR3 length is 13 residues. The CDR3 DNA reads as TGTGCCAGTAGTATCTTTGGACTCAATGAGCAGTTCTTC. Translated, it gives CASSIFGLNEQFF.

This chain uses TRBV12-3 or TRBV12-4 with TRBJ1-1, with D unclear. Trimming stripped 11 bases from V and 0 bases from J, with 19 bases between. The CDR3 is 15 amino acids. The CDR3 is CAFSLSKRMNTEAFF. Here the CDR3 DNA reads TGTGCCTTCAGTTTGTCCAAAAGGATGAACACTGAAGCTTTCTTT.

This clonotype appeared a few times. The chain joins TRBV12-3 or TRBV12-4 to TRBJ1-3; 11 bases agree with TRBD1. This CDR3 is built from 14 residues. V dropped 5 bases and J dropped 8; count of bases not matched to a gene: 5. This CDR3 is CASSRDRGSYTIYF. The CDR3 nucleotides are TGTGCCAGCAGTCGGGACAGGGGGTCGTACACCATATATTTT.

This clonotype appeared many times. The chain combines TRBV5-1 with TRBJ1-5, with no clear D. Per germline, CDR1 SGHRS and CDR2 YFSETQ. The CDR3 consists of 15 residues. Trimming left V 0 bases short and J 1 base short, with 8 bases between. This CDR3 reads CASSLGTGSNQPQHF. The CDR3 DNA sequence: TGCGCCAGCAGCTTGGGCACGGGAAGCAATCAGCCCCAGCATTTT.

The chain uses TRBV24-1 and TRBJ2-2; D is perhaps TRBD1 (6 bases). CDR1 and CDR2 from the germline V gene are KGHDR and SFDVKD. The V end lost 6 bases, the J end lost 1 base, and 17 bases lay between the germline ends. CDR3 length equals 17 residues. The CDR3 reads CATSRGPGHWNTGELFF. CDR3 coding DNA: TGTGCCACCAGTAGGGGACCGGGACACTGGAACACCGGGGAGCTGTTTTTT.

This clonotype turned up a few times. The rearrangement joins TRBV7-4 to TRBJ2-5, with 8 bases fitting TRBD2. From germline, CDR1 is SGHVT and CDR2 SQSDAQ. CDR3 length equals 20 residues. Trimming removed 2 bases from V and 5 bases from J; junction bases left unmatched: 22. The CDR3 region is CASSLIPFGSGRDRSETQYF. The CDR3 DNA reads TGTGCCAGCAGCTTAATACCATTCGGAAGCGGGAGAGATAGAAGCGAGACCCAGTACTTC.